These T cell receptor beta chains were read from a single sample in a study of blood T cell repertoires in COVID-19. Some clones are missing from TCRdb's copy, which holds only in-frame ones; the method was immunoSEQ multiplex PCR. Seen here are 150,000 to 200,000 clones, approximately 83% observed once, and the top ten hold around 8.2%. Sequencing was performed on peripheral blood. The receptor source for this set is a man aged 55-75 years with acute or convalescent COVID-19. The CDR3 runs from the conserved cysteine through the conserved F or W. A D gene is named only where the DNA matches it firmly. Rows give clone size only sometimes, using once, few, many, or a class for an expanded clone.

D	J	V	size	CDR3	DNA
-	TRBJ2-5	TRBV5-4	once	CASSLIAVQETQYF	TGTGCCAGCAGTTTAATAGCGGTTCAAGAGACCCAGTACTTC
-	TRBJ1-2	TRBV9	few	CASSGRSGMEGYTF	TGTGCCAGCAGCGGGCGGTCGGGGATGGAAGGCTACACCTTC
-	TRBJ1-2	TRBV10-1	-	CASSDGTEPYGYTF	TGCGCCAGCAGCGATGGAACAGAACCTTATGGCTACACCTTC
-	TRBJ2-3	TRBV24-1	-	CATSPRGATQYF	TGTGCCACCTCCCCACGGGGGGCTACGCAGTATTTT
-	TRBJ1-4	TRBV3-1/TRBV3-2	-	CASSQYGTNEKLFF	TGTGCCAGCAGCCAATACGGTACTAATGAAAAACTGTTTTTT
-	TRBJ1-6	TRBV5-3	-	CARSAGQREFYSPLHF	TGTGCCAGAAGCGCCGGACAGCGGGAGTTCTATTCACCCCTCCACTTT
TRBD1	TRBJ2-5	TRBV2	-	CASSAGQGPTQYF	TGTGCCAGCAGTGCGGGACAGGGGCCGACCCAGTACTTC
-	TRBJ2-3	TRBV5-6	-	CASSLAAAADTQYF	TGTGCCAGCAGCTTGGCGGCAGCGGCAGATACGCAGTATTTT
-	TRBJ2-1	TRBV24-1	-	CAKSSYNEQFF	TGTGCCAAGAGCTCCTACAATGAGCAGTTCTTC
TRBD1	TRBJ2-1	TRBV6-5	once	CASSSTGGEQFF	TGTGCCAGCAGTTCCACAGGGGGGGAGCAGTTCTTC
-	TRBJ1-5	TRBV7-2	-	CASSWDGLQEPQHF	TGTGCCAGCAGCTGGGACGGACTACAGGAGCCCCAGCATTTT
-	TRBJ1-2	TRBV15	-	CATSPGTALGLGYTF	TGTGCCACCAGCCCTGGGACTGCGTTGGGTTTAGGCTACACCTTC
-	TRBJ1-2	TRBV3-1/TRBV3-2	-	CASSQPGRVGYTF	TGTGCCAGCAGCCAACCTGGCAGGGTTGGCTACACCTTC
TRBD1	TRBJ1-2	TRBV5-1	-	CASSLTATGENGYTF	TGCGCCAGCAGCTTGACCGCGACAGGGGAGAATGGCTACACCTTC
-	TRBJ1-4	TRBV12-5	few	CASDIPHWREKLFF	TGTGCTAGTGACATCCCACACTGGAGGGAAAAACTGTTTTTT
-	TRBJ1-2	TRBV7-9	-	CASSGYRVGYTF	TGTGCCAGCAGCGGATACAGGGTTGGCTACACCTTC
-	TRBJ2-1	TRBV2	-	CASSTSAASGNEQFF	-
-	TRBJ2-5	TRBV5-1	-	CASSLAGGETQYF	TGCGCCAGCAGCTTGGCCGGGGGAGAGACCCAGTACTTC
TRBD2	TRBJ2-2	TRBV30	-	CAWSVHLAGVGGELFF	TGTGCCTGGAGTGTACACCTAGCGGGAGTGGGCGGGGAGCTGTTTTTT
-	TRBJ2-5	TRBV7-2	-	CASSLGVSGTQYF	TGTGCCAGCAGCTTAGGAGTATCGGGGACCCAGTACTTC
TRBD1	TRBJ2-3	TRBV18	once	CAGYPDRARGETDTQYF	TGTGCCGGATACCCCGACAGGGCGAGGGGAGAGACAGATACGCAGTATTTT
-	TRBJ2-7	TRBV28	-	CASSPRTVGHNEQYF	TGTGCCAGCAGTCCGCGGACAGTGGGCCATAACGAGCAGTACTTC
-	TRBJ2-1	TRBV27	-	CASSSIPGKQFF	TGTGCCAGCAGCTCCATTCCGGGTAAACAGTTCTTC
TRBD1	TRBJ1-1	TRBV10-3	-	CAISKQGNPEAFF	TGTGCCATCAGTAAACAGGGGAACCCTGAAGCTTTCTTT
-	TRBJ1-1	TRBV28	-	CASGGKSYTEAFF	TGTGCCAGTGGAGGGAAGTCTTACACTGAAGCTTTCTTT
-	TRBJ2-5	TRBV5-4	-	CASSAGLQETQYF	TGTGCCAGCAGCGCCGGACTCCAAGAGACCCAGTACTTC
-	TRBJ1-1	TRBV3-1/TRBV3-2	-	CASSPAGTMNTEAFF	TGTGCCAGCAGCCCCGCCGGGACAATGAACACTGAAGCTTTCTTT
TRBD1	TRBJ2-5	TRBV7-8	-	CASSQGGTAQETQYF	TGTGCCAGCAGCCAAGGTGGGACAGCACAAGAGACCCAGTACTTC
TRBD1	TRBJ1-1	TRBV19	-	CASSSRGQGMAEAFF	TGTGCCAGTAGTAGCCGGGGACAGGGGATGGCTGAAGCTTTCTTT
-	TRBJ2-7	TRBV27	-	CASSFYPAGEQYF	TGTGCCAGCAGTTTCTACCCAGCGGGCGAGCAGTACTTC
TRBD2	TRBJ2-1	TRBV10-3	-	CAISRTSGDPLGSKQFF	TGTGCCATCAGTCGGACTAGCGGGGACCCTTTGGGGTCGAAGCAGTTCTTC
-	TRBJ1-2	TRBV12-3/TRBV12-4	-	CASSSSYGYTF	TGTGCCAGCAGTTCTAGCTATGGCTACACCTTC
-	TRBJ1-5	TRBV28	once	CATSSQGNQPQHF	TGTGCCACCTCGAGCCAGGGGAATCAGCCCCAGCATTTT
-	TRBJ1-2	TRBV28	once	CASTRGDYGYTF	TGTGCCAGCACAAGGGGTGACTATGGCTACACCTTC
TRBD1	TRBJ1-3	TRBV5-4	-	CATKAGIGTGSGNTIYF	TGTGCCACAAAGGCAGGGATTGGGACAGGCTCTGGAAACACCATATATTTT
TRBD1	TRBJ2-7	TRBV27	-	CASSLFGTGGPYEQYF	TGTGCCAGCAGTTTATTCGGGACAGGGGGCCCCTACGAGCAGTACTTC
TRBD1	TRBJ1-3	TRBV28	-	CASSLPRDRGYGNTIYF	TGTGCCAGCAGTTTACCCCGGGACAGGGGTTATGGAAACACCATATATTTT
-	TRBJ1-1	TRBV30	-	CAWGRSSAEAFF	TGTGCCTGGGGCCGAAGTAGCGCTGAAGCTTTCTTT
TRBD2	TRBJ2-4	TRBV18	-	CASSPRGSGKENIQYF	TGTGCCAGCTCACCGAGGGGCAGCGGGAAGGAAAACATTCAGTACTTC